The source of this TCR beta chain is a study of T cells in Graves' hyperthyroidism and ophthalmopathy. V was shortened by 6 bases and J by 4 bases, with 27 bases between the two germline ends. Germline loops: CDR1 SGHTA, CDR2 FQGNSA. The CDR3 extends over 18 amino acids. This clonotype has a handful of counts. The investigators amplified TCR beta CDR3 regions from RNA transcripts. In the first-round RT-PCR of the TCR CDR3, the HTBI primer set was used. MiXCR, applied by TCRdb to the multiplex PCR reads, yields one record per CDR3 protein. The data hold just under 750,000 distinct CDR3 sequences, with 35% observed a single time.

The origin of this receptor is a middle-aged woman with Graves' hyperthyroidism. The rearrangement uses TRBV7-2 and TRBJ1-1; possibly TRBD1 for D (6 bases). Sequences were obtained from blood. For the CDR3, the DNA is TGTGCCAGCAGTTTCAATGCGGGGGGCGGACCCCAGAGCACTGAAGCTTTCTTT. This sequence encodes CASSFNAGGGPQSTEAFF.